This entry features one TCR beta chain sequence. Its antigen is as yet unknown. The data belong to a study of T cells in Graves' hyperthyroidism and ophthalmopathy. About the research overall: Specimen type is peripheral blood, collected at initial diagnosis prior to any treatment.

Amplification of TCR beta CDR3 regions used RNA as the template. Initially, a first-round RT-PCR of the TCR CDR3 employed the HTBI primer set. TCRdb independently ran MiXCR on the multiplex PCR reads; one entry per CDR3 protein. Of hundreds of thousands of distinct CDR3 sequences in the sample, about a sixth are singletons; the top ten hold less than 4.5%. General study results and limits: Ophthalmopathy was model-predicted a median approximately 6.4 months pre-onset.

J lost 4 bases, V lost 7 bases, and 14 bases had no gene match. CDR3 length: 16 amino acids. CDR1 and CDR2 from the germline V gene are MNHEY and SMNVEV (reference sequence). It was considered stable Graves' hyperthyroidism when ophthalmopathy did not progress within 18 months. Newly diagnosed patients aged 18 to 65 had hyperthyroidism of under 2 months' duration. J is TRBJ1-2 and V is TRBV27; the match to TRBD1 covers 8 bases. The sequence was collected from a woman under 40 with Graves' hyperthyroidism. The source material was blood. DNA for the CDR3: TGTGCCAGCAAGCCGACTCGGACAGGGCGCCTCTATGGCTACACCTTC. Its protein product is CASKPTRTGRLYGYTF.